The 29 T cell receptor beta chains presented below share a single source sample, sequenced in a study of T cells after yellow fever vaccination. TCRdb fed the 5' RACE reads into MiXCR, producing one record per CDR3 protein. The data hold more than 250,000 distinct CDR3 sequences, with 6.8% observed a single time. The sample in question was PBMCs, obtained around 45 days after the first yellow fever vaccination. The origin of the receptors is a man between 18 and 29 years old who received the YFV17D yellow fever vaccine.

This clonotype was seen more than once but under ten times. This rearrangement joins TRBV4-1 to TRBJ2-7; 10 bases line up with TRBD1. The CDR3 is made up of 15 amino acids. The ends lost 0 bases at V and 6 bases at J; junction bases unmatched: 5. Germline CDR1 MGHRA, CDR2 YSYEKL. CDR3 amino acids: CASSQDRGTGVEQYF. The DNA for the CDR3 is TGCGCCAGCAGCCAAGATCGCGGGACAGGGGTCGAGCAGTACTTC.

A few counts support this clonotype. This rearrangement joins TRBV25-1 to TRBJ2-2, with 7 nucleotides matching TRBD1. The CDR3 consists of 16 residues. V was clipped by 6 bases and J by 8 bases; unmatched bases: 15. CDR1 and CDR2 (germline): MGHDK, SYGVNS. In nucleotides, the CDR3 is TGTGCCAGCAGCGATAGGAAGACAGGGTTCACTGGGGAGCTGTTTTTT. The encoded protein is CASSDRKTGFTGELFF.

The chain carries TRBV28 and TRBJ2-2; 9 bases agree with TRBD1. This CDR3 contains 13 residues. The trim removed 5 bases at V and 7 bases at J, leaving 2 bases unmatched. Germline CDR1 is MDHEN and CDR2 is SYDVKM. CDR3 region: CASSRTGVGELFF. DNA of the CDR3: TGTGCCAGCAGTAGGACAGGGGTCGGGGAGCTGTTTTTT. The full variable domain, completed using reference TRBV28 and TRBJ2-2, is DVKVTQSSRYLVKRTGEKVFLECVQDMDHENMFWYRQDPGLGLRLIYFSYDVKMKEKGDIPEGYSVSREKKERFSLILESASTNQTSMYLCASSRTGVGELFFGEGSRLTVL.

The CDR3 reads CATSDRTGQETQYF. In nucleotides, the CDR3 is TGTGCCACCAGTGATAGGACCGGGCAAGAGACCCAGTACTTC. This rearrangement joins TRBV24-1 to TRBJ2-5; D remains unclear. Germline V gene sequence: CDR1 KGHDR, CDR2 SFDVKD. The CDR3 has 14 amino acids. Trimming removed 3 bases from V and 2 bases from J, with 9 bases in between.

This chain links TRBV9 with TRBJ1-1; D not resolved. V was clipped by 0 bases and J by 0 bases, with 6 bases between them. Germline V gene data show CDR1 as SGDLS and CDR2 as YYNGEE. The CDR3 runs to 14 residues. For the CDR3, the DNA is TGTGCCAGCAGCGTAGAAACGGTGAACACTGAAGCTTTCTTT. Translating it yields CASSVETVNTEAFF.

J is TRBJ1-6 and V is TRBV24-1; 11 nucleotides match TRBD1. The CDR3 extends over 13 amino acids. V lost 7 bases to trimming and J lost 10 bases; unmatched junction nucleotides: 2. Germline CDR1 KGHDR, CDR2 SFDVKD. The CDR3 DNA follows: TGTGCCACCAGCGGGACAGGGGGATCACCCCTCCACTTT. It translates to CATSGTGGSPLHF.

The rearrangement joins TRBV15 to TRBJ2-1; TRBD2 matches 7 bases. Trimming took 5 bases from V and 1 from J; bases not matched to a gene: 8. CDR3 size: 16 residues. Germline CDR1 LNHNV, CDR2 YYDKDF (reference sequence). Here the CDR3 reads CATSRQRGGSYNEQFF. CDR3 bases: TGTGCCACCAGCCGACAGAGGGGAGGGTCCTACAATGAGCAGTTCTTC.

Comments on this clonotype: One end of the junction varies from germline; a read error may be responsible. This sequence joins TRBV7-9 and TRBJ2-5, with 12 bases fitting TRBD1. Germline CDR1 SEHNR, CDR2 FQNEAQ (reference sequence). The CDR3 is 17 residues long. The CDR3 sequence is CASSPRDRGPYQETLYF. The CDR3 DNA reads TGTGCCAGCAGTCCCCGGGACAGGGGGCCGTACCAAGAGACCCTGTACTTC.

This clonotype came up many times. The junction and the germline gene differ at one end; a read error may be behind it. In nucleotides, the CDR3 is TGTGCCAGCAGTCTCGCCGGGCTTAGCTATCAGCCCCAGCATTTT. Translated, it gives CASSLAGLSYQPQHF. This chain uses TRBV12-3 or TRBV12-4 with TRBJ1-5; D gene uncertain. The length of the CDR3 is 15 residues.

The chain has TRBV12-3 or TRBV12-4 and TRBJ1-1; no clear D. With 11 bases removed from V and 1 base from J, the gap between germline ends came to 14 bases. The CDR3 is 13 residues long. The CDR3 protein is CAGQQIPNTEAFF. The DNA for the CDR3 is TGTGCCGGCCAACAGATCCCGAACACTGAAGCTTTCTTT.

The chain combines TRBV28 with TRBJ2-1; D tentatively fits TRBD1 or TRBD2 (5 bases each). Per germline, CDR1 MDHEN and CDR2 SYDVKM. Trimming cost V 6 bases and J 2 bases, with 23 bases left between them. The CDR3 spans 18 residues. CDR3 region: CASSPIGGPAGPYNEQFF. The CDR3 DNA reads TGTGCCAGCAGCCCTATTGGGGGTCCCGCCGGGCCCTACAATGAGCAGTTCTTC.

The chain couples TRBV11-2 to TRBJ1-4; TRBD1 is a possible D gene (5 bases). The CDR3 is 14 amino acids. V was cut by 8 bases and J by 8 bases, with 18 bases left in between. CDR1 and CDR2 (germline): SGHAT, FQNNGV. The CDR3 DNA sequence: TGTGCCAGCGGCCGACAGATATTTTACGAAAAACTGTTTTTT. The encoded protein is CASGRQIFYEKLFF.

This clonotype was seen ten or more times. The chain has TRBV15 and TRBJ2-1, with 9 positions matching TRBD2. This CDR3 has 15 amino acids. V lost 2 bases to trimming and J lost 5 bases; unmatched junction nucleotides: 4. In germline, CDR1 is LNHNV, CDR2 YYDKDF (reference sequence). CDR3 protein: CATSRIAGADNEQFF. CDR3 bases: TGTGCCACCAGCAGAATAGCGGGGGCCGACAATGAGCAGTTCTTC.

The chain combines TRBV7-6 with TRBJ2-1, with D perhaps matching TRBD1 (5 bases). This CDR3 contains 15 residues. The germline CDR1 and CDR2 sequences are SGHVS and FNYEAQ. Trimming cost V 1 base and J 2 bases, with 9 bases left between them. The CDR3 bases are TGTGCCAGCAGCTTAGTCCAGGGTGCCTACAATGAGCAGTTCTTC. Residues: CASSLVQGAYNEQFF.

This clonotype was seen more than once but under ten times. The chain recombines TRBV4-2 with TRBJ2-1; 8 positions match TRBD2. The CDR3 runs to 14 residues. V dropped 4 bases and J dropped 12; count of bases not matched to a gene: 11. The germline V gene has CDR1 LGHNA and CDR2 YNFKEQ. This CDR3 reads CASSRRGSGVSQFF. The CDR3 nucleotides read TGTGCCAGCAGCCGCCGGGGTAGCGGGGTATCGCAGTTCTTC.

This clonotype was counted ten times or more. The chain is built from TRBV9 and TRBJ1-2; D is ambiguous. Germline loops: CDR1 SGDLS, CDR2 YYNGEE. This CDR3 is 15 amino acids long. V lost 4 bases and J lost 0, with 13 bases in between. This CDR3 is CASSPPGPTNYGYTF. The CDR3 bases are TGTGCCAGCAGCCCCCCGGGTCCGACTAACTATGGCTACACCTTC.

This clonotype has just one count. This clone may be a read error of a much larger clone one base away. The rearrangement links TRBV9 to TRBJ2-3; 7 nucleotides agree with TRBD1. Germline V gene lookup returns CDR1 SGDLS and CDR2 YYNGEE. This CDR3 spans 16 amino acids. The J segment lost 6 bases and the V segment lost 0 bases, leaving 10 bases of the junction unmatched. CDR3 DNA sequence: TGTGCCAGCAGCGTAGGAGGGACAGCCACTCTTGATACGCAGTATTTT. Its translation is CASSVGGTATLDTQYF.

This clonotype was observed many times. The DNA of the CDR3 is TGTGCCAGCAGCGGGACACCCCACAATGAGCAGTTCTTC. Translation: CASSGTPHNEQFF. The V gene is TRBV6-6, the J gene TRBJ2-1; possible D gene TRBD1, 6 bases. The V end was cut by 6 bases, the J end by 5 bases, with 11 bases between. Germline-derived CDR1 and CDR2 are MNHNY and SVGAGI (reference sequence). This CDR3 has 13 amino acids.

This clonotype was seen only a few times. V and J are TRBV6-1 and TRBJ2-7, with TRBD2 identical over 12 bases. Losses at the gene ends were 4 bases for V and 6 bases for J; bases not matched to a gene: 7. The length of the CDR3 is 15 residues. The germline CDR1 and CDR2 sequences are MNHNS and SASEGT. The CDR3 DNA reads as TGTGCCAGCAGTGCTGTATCGACTAGCGGGAGCGAGCAGTACTTC. The encoded protein is CASSAVSTSGSEQYF.

The rearrangement joins TRBV19 to TRBJ2-1; possible D gene TRBD2, 7 bases. Trimming took off 0 bases at V and 5 bases at J, with 17 bases between the two ends. Germline CDR1 is LNHDA and CDR2 is SQIVND (reference sequence). This CDR3 has 17 amino acids. The CDR3 sequence: CASSIDPRGALNNEQFF. As DNA, the CDR3 is TGTGCCAGTAGTATAGACCCTCGGGGGGCCTTAAACAATGAGCAGTTCTTC.

The gene calls are TRBV27 and TRBJ1-6; no reliable D call. Germline V gene lookup returns CDR1 MNHEY and CDR2 SMNVEV (reference sequence). V dropped 0 bases and J dropped 11 bases, with 8 bases sitting between them. CDR3 length: 13 residues. The CDR3 DNA is TGTGCCAGCAGTTTATCGCATCGGACACCCCTCCACTTT. Encoded protein: CASSLSHRTPLHF.

This clonotype was seen only a few times. The chain couples TRBV11-1 to TRBJ2-1; 13 positions match TRBD2. The germline gives CDR1 SGHAT, CDR2 FQDESV (reference sequence). CDR3 length: 19 residues. After removal of 5 bases from V and 0 bases from J, the junction contained 10 bases not matched to a gene. The CDR3 bases are TGTGCCAGCAGCATAGGACTAGCGGGGGTCCCCAGCTCCTACAATGAGCAGTTCTTC. Protein sequence: CASSIGLAGVPSSYNEQFF. Complete variable domain (other parts from reference TRBV11-1 and TRBJ2-1): EAEVAQSPRYKITEKSQAVAFWCDPISGHATLYWYRQILGQGPELLVQFQDESVVDDSQLPKDRFSAERLKGVDSTLKIQPAELGDSAMYLCASSIGLAGVPSSYNEQFFGPGTRLTVL.

V usage is TRBV7-2 and J usage is TRBJ1-3, with D unclear. Per the germline V gene, CDR1 is SGHTA and CDR2 is FQGNSA. The CDR3 covers 13 residues. Trimming took 5 bases from V and 4 from J, leaving 9 bases between them. CDR3 DNA: TGTGCCAGCAGCCCAGTTACCGGAAACACCATATATTTT. Amino acid sequence: CASSPVTGNTIYF.

The rearrangement links TRBV5-1 to TRBJ2-3; 13 nucleotides agree with TRBD2. Unmatched junction bases numbered 9, after V lost 2 bases and J lost 3 bases. The CDR3 is 18 amino acids. The germline gives CDR1 SGHRS, CDR2 YFSETQ. The CDR3 nucleotides read TGCGCCAGCAGCTTCCTTCCTACGACTAGCGGGGGGACAGATACGCAGTATTTT. Translated: CASSFLPTTSGGTDTQYF.

This clonotype has more than one count but fewer than ten. This chain uses TRBV9 with TRBJ1-2, with a possible D match to TRBD1 (5 bases). V lost 2 bases and J lost 8, with 10 bases in between. This CDR3 is built from 12 residues. Germline assignment: CDR1 SGDLS and CDR2 YYNGEE. For the CDR3, the DNA is TGTGCCAGCAGCGTCGGCGGGGGAGGCTACACCTTC. This gives the protein CASSVGGGGYTF.

This clonotype was seen at least ten times. This chain connects TRBV7-2 to TRBJ1-1; maybe TRBD1 (6 bases). With 5 bases removed from V and 7 bases from J, the gap between germline ends came to 8 bases. This CDR3 spans 11 amino acids. CDR1 and CDR2 (germline): SGHTA, FQGNSA. For the CDR3, the DNA is TGTGCCAGCAGCCGGGGGCTTGAAGCTTTCTTT. Its translation is CASSRGLEAFF.

In this sample, this clonotype turned up a few times. CDR3 amino acids: CASSSLRTGMSGNTIYF. The CDR3 DNA is TGTGCCAGCAGCTCCCTCAGGACAGGGATGTCTGGAAACACCATATATTTT. The V and J genes are TRBV7-9 and TRBJ1-3, with TRBD1 identical over 8 bases. In germline, CDR1 is SEHNR, CDR2 FQNEAQ (reference sequence). V was clipped by 4 bases and J by 1 base; unmatched bases: 9. This CDR3 contains 17 residues.

This chain links TRBV7-2 with TRBJ2-3; D is unresolved. Germline V gene data show CDR1 as SGHTA and CDR2 as FQGNSA. V lost 6 bases to trimming and J lost 4 bases, with 14 bases between them. This CDR3 region has 14 residues. In DNA form, the CDR3 reads TGTGCCAGCAGTCTTCTAGGTAATTCAGATACGCAGTATTTT. Translating it yields CASSLLGNSDTQYF.

There are a few counts of this clonotype. The gene calls are TRBV12-3 or TRBV12-4 and TRBJ1-1, with a tentative D call TRBD1 (5 bases). This CDR3 region has 17 residues. The V end lost 6 bases, the J end lost 6 bases, and 26 bases lay between the germline ends. The CDR3 spells CASRPRGSRGLGAEAFF. CDR3 sequence (DNA): TGTGCCAGCAGGCCCCGCGGCTCCCGGGGGTTAGGGGCTGAAGCTTTCTTT.